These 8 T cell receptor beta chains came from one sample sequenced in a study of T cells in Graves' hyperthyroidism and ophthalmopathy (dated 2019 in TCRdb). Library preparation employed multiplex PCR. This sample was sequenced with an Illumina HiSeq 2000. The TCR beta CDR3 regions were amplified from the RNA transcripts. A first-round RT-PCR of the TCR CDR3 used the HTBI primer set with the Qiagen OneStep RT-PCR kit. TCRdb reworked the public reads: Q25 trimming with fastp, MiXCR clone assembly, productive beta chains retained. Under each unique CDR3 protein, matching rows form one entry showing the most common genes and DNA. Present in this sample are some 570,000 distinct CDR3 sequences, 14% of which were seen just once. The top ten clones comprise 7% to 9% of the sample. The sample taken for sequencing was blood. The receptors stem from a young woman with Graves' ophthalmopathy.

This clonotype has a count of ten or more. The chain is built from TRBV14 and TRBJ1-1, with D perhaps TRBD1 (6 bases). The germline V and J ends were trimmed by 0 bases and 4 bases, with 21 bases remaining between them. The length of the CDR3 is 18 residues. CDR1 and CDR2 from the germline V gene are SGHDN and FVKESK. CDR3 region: CASSQESVFLLGGTEAFF. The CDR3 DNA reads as TGTGCCAGCAGCCAAGAATCGGTATTCCTCTTAGGGGGCACTGAAGCTTTCTTT.

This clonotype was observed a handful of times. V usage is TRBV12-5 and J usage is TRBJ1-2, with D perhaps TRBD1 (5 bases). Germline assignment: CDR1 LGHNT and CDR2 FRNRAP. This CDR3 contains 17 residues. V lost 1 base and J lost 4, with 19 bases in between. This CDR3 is CASGLARRIEGFYGYTF. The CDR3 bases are TGTGCTAGTGGTTTGGCCCGGAGAATCGAGGGGTTCTATGGCTACACCTTC.

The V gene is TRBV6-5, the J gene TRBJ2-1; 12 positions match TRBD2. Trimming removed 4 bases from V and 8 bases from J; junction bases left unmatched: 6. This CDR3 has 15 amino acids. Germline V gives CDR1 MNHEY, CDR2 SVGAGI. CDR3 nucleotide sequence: TGTGCCAGCAGTTCCCCTAGCGGGAGGGCCGATGAGCAGTTCTTC. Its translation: CASSSPSGRADEQFF.

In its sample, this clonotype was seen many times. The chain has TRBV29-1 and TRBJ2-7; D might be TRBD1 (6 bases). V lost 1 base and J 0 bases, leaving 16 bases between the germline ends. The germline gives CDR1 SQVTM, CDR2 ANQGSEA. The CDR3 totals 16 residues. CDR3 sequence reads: CSVEGGQSGPSYEQYF. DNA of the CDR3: TGCAGCGTTGAAGGGGGGCAAAGCGGACCCTCCTACGAGCAGTACTTC.

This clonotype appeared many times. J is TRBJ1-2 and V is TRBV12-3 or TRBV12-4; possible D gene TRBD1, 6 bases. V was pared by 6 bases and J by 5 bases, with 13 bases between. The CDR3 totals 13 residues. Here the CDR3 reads CASRLQGTYGYTF. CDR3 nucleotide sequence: TGTGCCAGCAGACTACAGGGAACTTATGGCTACACCTTC.

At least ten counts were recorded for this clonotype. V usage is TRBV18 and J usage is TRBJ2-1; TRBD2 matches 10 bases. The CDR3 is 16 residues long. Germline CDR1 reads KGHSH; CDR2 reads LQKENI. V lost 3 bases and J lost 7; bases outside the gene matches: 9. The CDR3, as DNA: TGTGCCAGCTCACCCTCTTCAGCGGGAGGGCAGAATGAGCAGTTCTTC. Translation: CASSPSSAGGQNEQFF.

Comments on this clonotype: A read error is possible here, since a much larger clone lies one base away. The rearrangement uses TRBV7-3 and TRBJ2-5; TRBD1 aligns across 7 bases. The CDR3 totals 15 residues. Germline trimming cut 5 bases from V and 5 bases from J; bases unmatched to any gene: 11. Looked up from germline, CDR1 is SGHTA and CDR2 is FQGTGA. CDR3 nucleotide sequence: TGTGCCAGCAGCCCCACAGGGGAAAGGGGGGAGACCCAGTACTTC. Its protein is CASSPTGERGETQYF.

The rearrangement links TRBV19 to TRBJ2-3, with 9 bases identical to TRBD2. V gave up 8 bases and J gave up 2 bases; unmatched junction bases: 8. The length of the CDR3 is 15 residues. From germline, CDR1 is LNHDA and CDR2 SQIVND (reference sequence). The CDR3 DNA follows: TGTGCCAGTGGAGGGGCGGGGGGGATCACAGATACGCAGTATTTT. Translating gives CASGGAGGITDTQYF. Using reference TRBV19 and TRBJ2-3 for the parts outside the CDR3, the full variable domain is DGGITQSPKYLFRKEGQNVTLSCEQNLNHDAMYWYRQDPGQGLRLIYYSQIVNDFQKGDIAEGYSVSREKKESFPLTVTSAQKNPTAFYLCASGGAGGITDTQYFGPGTRLTVL.